These 16 T cell receptor beta chains were sequenced from one sample in a study of blood T cell repertoires in COVID-19 (dated by TCRdb to 2020 to 2022). Library preparation used the immunoSEQ multiplex PCR assay. This immuneACCESS table, as held by TCRdb, lists in-frame sequences with V and J called but not all clones. Of the missing ones, under half trace to an unresolved V gene in checked studies; the others have no known cause. This sample comprises some 100,000 clones, 85% to 90% of them detected only once. About 8% of the sample rests with the top ten. The sample taken for sequencing was peripheral blood. All receptors derive from a man in his 70s who had recovered from COVID-19.

This chain links TRBV4-1 with TRBJ1-1, with TRBD1 matching over 11 bases. Germline V CDR1 and CDR2: MGHRA, YSYEKL. The length of the CDR3 is 16 residues. The V and J ends lost 0 bases and 5 bases, in that order; junction bases with no gene match: 5. The CDR3 coding sequence is TGCGCCAGCAGCCAAGATGGGACAGGGGGGAGTACTGAAGCTTTCTTT. Translated: CASSQDGTGGSTEAFF.

The chain has TRBV6-4 and TRBJ1-1, with no clear D. Germline V lookup: CDR1 MRHNA, CDR2 SNTAGT. The CDR3 is 13 amino acids. The V end was cut by 4 bases, the J end by 2 bases, with 8 bases between. Written as DNA, the CDR3 is TGTGCCAGCAGTGCTGAGCGAAACACTGAAGCTTTCTTT. Amino acid sequence: CASSAERNTEAFF.

This clone has only a few counts. The rearrangement joins TRBV5-8 to TRBJ2-7; D may be TRBD2 (6 bases). CDR1 is SGHTS, CDR2 YDEGEE, per germline. CDR3 size: 14 residues. The V end lost 2 bases, the J end lost 5 bases, and 14 bases lay between the germline ends. The CDR3, as DNA: TGTGCCAGCAGCTTACGGACTACAACTAACGAGCAGTACTTC. Encoded protein: CASSLRTTTNEQYF.

CDR3 protein: CASSLDQVVTEAFF. In DNA form, the CDR3 reads TGCGCCAGCAGCTTGGACCAGGTAGTCACTGAAGCTTTCTTT. The rearrangement links TRBV5-1 to TRBJ1-1; D unclear. V lost 0 bases to trimming and J lost 4 bases, with 10 bases between them. There are 14 residues in the CDR3. Germline V gene data show CDR1 as SGHRS and CDR2 as YFSETQ.

This chain links TRBV28 with TRBJ1-1; 10 nucleotides line up with TRBD1. Germline V gene lookup returns CDR1 MDHEN and CDR2 SYDVKM. The CDR3 has 16 amino acids. The V gene end was trimmed by 4 bases and the J gene end by 2 bases; junction bases not matched to a gene: 7. The CDR3: CASSSLRQGANTEAFF. The DNA for the CDR3 is TGTGCCAGCAGTTCGCTCCGACAGGGGGCAAACACTGAAGCTTTCTTT.

This rearrangement joins TRBV4-3 to TRBJ1-1, with D unresolved. Germline V gene data show CDR1 as LGHNA and CDR2 as YSLEER. The V end was cut by 0 bases, the J end by 1 base, with 6 bases between. The CDR3 length is 14 residues. This chain's CDR3 is CASSQEFKNTEAFF. The CDR3 nucleotides read TGCGCCAGCAGCCAAGAGTTTAAGAACACTGAAGCTTTCTTT.

This sequence joins TRBV19 and TRBJ1-2; possible D gene TRBD1, 6 bases. The V gene's germline CDR1 is LNHDA and CDR2 SQIVND (reference sequence). This CDR3 region has 14 residues. The V end lost 5 bases, the J end lost 0 bases, and 10 bases lay between the germline ends. The CDR3 DNA is TGTGCCAGTAGTGCACAGGGCCCTAACTATGGCTACACCTTC. The encoded protein is CASSAQGPNYGYTF.

The genes are TRBV29-1 and TRBJ2-5; 7 positions match TRBD1. Unmatched junction bases numbered 5, after V lost 2 bases and J lost 5 bases. CDR1 and CDR2 from the germline V gene are SQVTM and ANQGSEA. There are 13 residues in the CDR3. CDR3 in DNA: TGCAGCGTTGAACTAGGGGGCGGGGAGACCCAGTACTTC. It translates to CSVELGGGETQYF.

The V gene is TRBV7-2, the J gene TRBJ2-7, with D maybe TRBD1 (6 bases). The germline V and J ends were trimmed by 1 base and 2 bases, with 18 bases remaining between them. CDR3 length: 17 residues. Germline assignment: CDR1 SGHTA and CDR2 FQGNSA. The CDR3 loop is CASSLGGGSGGAYEQYF. CDR3 DNA sequence: TGTGCCAGCAGCTTAGGAGGGGGAAGTGGTGGAGCCTACGAGCAGTACTTC. Supplemented by reference TRBV7-2 and TRBJ2-7, the full variable domain reads GAGVSQSPSNKVTEKGKDVELRCDPISGHTALYWYRQSLGQGLEFLIYFQGNSAPDKSGLPSDRFSAERTGGSVSTLTIQRTQQEDSAVYLCASSLGGGSGGAYEQYFGPGTRLTVT.

This chain connects TRBV28 to TRBJ1-1, with 8 bases aligning to TRBD1. CDR3 size: 15 residues. Per the germline V gene, CDR1 is MDHEN and CDR2 is SYDVKM. J gave up 1 base and V 3 bases, and 4 bases lay outside the gene matches. CDR3 region: CASSLGDRQNTEAFF. The CDR3 bases are TGTGCCAGCAGTTTGGGGGACAGGCAGAACACTGAAGCTTTCTTT.

J is TRBJ2-3 and V is TRBV7-3; TRBD2 might be the D (5 bases). Germline lookup yields CDR1 SGHTA and CDR2 FQGTGA. Trimming pared 3 bases from V and 0 bases from J, leaving 10 bases between. The CDR3 has 15 amino acids. As DNA, the CDR3 is TGTGCCAGCAGCTTGGGGAGCTCTAGCACAGATACGCAGTATTTT. Its translation is CASSLGSSSTDTQYF.

The table lists this clone with a count of one. The V gene is TRBV3-1 (or the pseudogene TRBV3-2), the J gene TRBJ1-2; no clear D gene. Germline values: CDR1 LGHDT, CDR2 YNNKEL (reference sequence). V was shortened by 4 bases and J by 7 bases, with 13 bases between the two germline ends. The CDR3 runs 13 residues. The CDR3 reads CASSPLEQFGYTF. In DNA form, the CDR3 reads TGTGCCAGCAGCCCTCTGGAGCAATTTGGCTACACCTTC.

The chain carries TRBV6-6 and TRBJ2-3; 12 positions match TRBD2. After removal of 5 bases from V and 0 bases from J, the junction contained 3 bases not matched to a gene. Germline CDR1 is MNHNY and CDR2 is SVGAGI (reference sequence). The CDR3 has 16 amino acids. The CDR3 DNA sequence: TGTGCCAGCAGTCGACTAGCGGGGGAAAGCACAGATACGCAGTATTTT. It codes for CASSRLAGESTDTQYF.

Only one count was recorded for this clone. This chain joins TRBV12-3 or TRBV12-4 and TRBJ2-1; TRBD2 agrees at 7 bases. Losses at the gene ends were 8 bases for V and 3 bases for J; bases not matched to a gene: 4. This CDR3 is built from 13 residues. CDR3 nucleotides: TGTGCCAGCTCGGTAGCGGGCTACAATGAGCAGTTCTTC. It translates to CASSVAGYNEQFF.

The chain is built from TRBV6-1 and TRBJ2-5; the D gene is possibly TRBD1 (6 bases). Trimming cost V 1 base and J 5 bases, with 17 bases left between them. The CDR3 totals 16 residues. Germline V CDR1 and CDR2: MNHNS, SASEGT. DNA of the CDR3: TGTGCCAGCAGTGAAGGGGACACCCCTTGGGGGGAGACCCAGTACTTC. Translating gives CASSEGDTPWGETQYF.

The gene calls are TRBV4-3 and TRBJ2-3; D is ambiguous. Germline-derived CDR1 and CDR2 are LGHNA and YSLEER. This CDR3 contains 15 residues. V was cut by 3 bases and J by 3 bases, with 13 bases left in between. The DNA of the CDR3 is TGCGCCAGCAGCCAGGGCTCCCAGTGGACAGATACGCAGTATTTT. Encoded protein: CASSQGSQWTDTQYF.